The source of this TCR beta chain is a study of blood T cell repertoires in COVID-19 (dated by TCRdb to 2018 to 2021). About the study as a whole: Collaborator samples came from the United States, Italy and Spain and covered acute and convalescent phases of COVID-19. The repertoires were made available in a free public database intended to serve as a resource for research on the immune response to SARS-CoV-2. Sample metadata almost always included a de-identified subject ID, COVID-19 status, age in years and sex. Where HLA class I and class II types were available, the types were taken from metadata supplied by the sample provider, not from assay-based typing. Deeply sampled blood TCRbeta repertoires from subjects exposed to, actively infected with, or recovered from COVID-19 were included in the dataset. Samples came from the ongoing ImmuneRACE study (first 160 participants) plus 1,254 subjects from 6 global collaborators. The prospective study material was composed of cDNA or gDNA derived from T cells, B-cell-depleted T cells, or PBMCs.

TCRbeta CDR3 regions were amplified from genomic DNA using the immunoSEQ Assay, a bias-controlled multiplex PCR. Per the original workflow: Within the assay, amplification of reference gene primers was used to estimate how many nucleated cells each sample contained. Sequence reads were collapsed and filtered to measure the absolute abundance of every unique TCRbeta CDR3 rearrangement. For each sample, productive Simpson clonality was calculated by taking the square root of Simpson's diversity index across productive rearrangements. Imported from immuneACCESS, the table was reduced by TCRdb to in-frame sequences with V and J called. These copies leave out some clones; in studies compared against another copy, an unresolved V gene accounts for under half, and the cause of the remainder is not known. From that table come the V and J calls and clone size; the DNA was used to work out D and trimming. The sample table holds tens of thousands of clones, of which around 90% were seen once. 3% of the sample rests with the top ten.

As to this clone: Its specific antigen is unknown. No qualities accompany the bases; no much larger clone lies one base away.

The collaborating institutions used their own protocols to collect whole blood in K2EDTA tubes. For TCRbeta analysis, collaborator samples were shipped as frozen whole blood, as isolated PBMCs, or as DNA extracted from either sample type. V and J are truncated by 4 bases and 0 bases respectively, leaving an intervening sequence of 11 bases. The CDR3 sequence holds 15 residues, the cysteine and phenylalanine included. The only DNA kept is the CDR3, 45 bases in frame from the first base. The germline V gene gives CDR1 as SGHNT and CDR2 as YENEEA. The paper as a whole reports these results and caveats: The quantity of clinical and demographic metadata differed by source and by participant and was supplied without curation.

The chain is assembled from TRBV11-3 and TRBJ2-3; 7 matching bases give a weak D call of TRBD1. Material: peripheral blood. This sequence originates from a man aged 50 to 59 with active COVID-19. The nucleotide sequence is TGTGCCAGCAGCTCACAGGGGACTAGCACAGATACGCAGTATTTT. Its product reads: CASSSQGTSTDTQYF.